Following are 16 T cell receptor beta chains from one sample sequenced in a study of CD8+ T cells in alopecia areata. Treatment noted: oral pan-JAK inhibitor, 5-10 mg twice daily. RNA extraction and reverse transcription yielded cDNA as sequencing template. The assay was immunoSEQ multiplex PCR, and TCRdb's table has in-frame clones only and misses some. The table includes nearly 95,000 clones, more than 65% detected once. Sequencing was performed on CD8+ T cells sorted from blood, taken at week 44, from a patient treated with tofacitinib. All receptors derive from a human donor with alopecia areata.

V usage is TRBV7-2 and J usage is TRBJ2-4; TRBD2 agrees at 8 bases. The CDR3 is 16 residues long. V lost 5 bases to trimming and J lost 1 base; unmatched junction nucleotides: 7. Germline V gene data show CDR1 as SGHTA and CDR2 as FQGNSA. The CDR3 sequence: CASSIHQRGAKNIQYF. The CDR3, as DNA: TGTGCCAGCAGCATACACCAGCGGGGGGCCAAAAACATTCAGTACTTC. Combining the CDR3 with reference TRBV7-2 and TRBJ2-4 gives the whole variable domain GAGVSQSPSNKVTEKGKDVELRCDPISGHTALYWYRQSLGQGLEFLIYFQGNSAPDKSGLPSDRFSAERTGGSVSTLTIQRTQQEDSAVYLCASSIHQRGAKNIQYFGAGTRLSVL.

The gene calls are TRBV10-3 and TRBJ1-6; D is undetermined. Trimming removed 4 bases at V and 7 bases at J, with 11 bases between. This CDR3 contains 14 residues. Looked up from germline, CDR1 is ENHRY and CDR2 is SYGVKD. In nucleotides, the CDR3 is TGTGCCATCAGTGCCGGGGATGGCAATTCACCCCTCCACTTT. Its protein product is CAISAGDGNSPLHF.

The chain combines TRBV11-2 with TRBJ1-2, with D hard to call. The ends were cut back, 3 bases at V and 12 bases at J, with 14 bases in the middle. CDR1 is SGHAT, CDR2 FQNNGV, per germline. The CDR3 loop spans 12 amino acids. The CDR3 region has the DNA TGTGCCAGCAGCTTTGAGGGCATCGGGGACACCTTC. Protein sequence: CASSFEGIGDTF.

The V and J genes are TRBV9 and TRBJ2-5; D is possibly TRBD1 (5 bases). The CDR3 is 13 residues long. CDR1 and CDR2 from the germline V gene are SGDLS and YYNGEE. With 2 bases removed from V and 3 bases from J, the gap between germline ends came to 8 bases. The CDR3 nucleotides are TGTGCCAGCAGCGTTGGACACAAAGAGACCCAGTACTTC. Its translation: CASSVGHKETQYF. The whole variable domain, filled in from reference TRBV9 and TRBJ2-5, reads DSGVTQTPKHLITATGQRVTLRCSPRSGDLSVYWYQQSLDQGLQFLIQYYNGEERAKGNILERFSAQQFPDLHSELNLSSLELGDSALYFCASSVGHKETQYFGPGTRLLVL.

The CDR3 region has the DNA TGCAGCGCCGCACCTAGCGCCAATGAGCAGTTCTTC. It encodes CSAAPSANEQFF. This chain connects TRBV29-1 to TRBJ2-1, with D tentatively TRBD2 (6 bases). There are 12 residues in the CDR3. V shed 7 bases and J shed 6 bases, with 13 bases lying between them. Germline-derived CDR1 and CDR2 are SQVTM and ANQGSEA.

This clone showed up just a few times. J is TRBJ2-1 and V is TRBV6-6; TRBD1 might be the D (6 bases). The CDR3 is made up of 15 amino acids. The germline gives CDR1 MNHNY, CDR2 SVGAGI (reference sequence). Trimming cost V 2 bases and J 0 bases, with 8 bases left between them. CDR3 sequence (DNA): TGTGCCAGCAGTTACGGGGACACCTCCTACAATGAGCAGTTCTTC. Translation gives CASSYGDTSYNEQFF.

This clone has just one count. CDR3 nucleotides: TGTGCCAGCAGCTTAGGTCAGAACACTGAAGCTTTCTTT. This translates into CASSLGQNTEAFF. The chain is built from TRBV11-2 and TRBJ1-1; D is unresolved. V lost 1 base and J 1 base, leaving 4 bases between the germline ends. Germline V CDR1 and CDR2: SGHAT, FQNNGV. The length of the CDR3 is 13 residues.

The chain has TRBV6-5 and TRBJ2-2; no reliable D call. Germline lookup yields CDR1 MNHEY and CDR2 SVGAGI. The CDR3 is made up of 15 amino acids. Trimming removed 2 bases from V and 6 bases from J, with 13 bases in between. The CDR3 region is CASSYSRSGSGELFF. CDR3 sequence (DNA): TGTGCCAGCAGTTACAGTCGATCGGGCTCCGGGGAGCTGTTTTTT.

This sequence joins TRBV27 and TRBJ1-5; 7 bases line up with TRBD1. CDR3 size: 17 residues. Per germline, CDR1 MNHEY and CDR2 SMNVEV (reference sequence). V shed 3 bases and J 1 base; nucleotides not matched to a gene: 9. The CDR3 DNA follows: TGTGCCAGCAGTTTCGGAGAACAGGGGAGGAGCAATCAGCCCCAGCATTTT. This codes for CASSFGEQGRSNQPQHF.

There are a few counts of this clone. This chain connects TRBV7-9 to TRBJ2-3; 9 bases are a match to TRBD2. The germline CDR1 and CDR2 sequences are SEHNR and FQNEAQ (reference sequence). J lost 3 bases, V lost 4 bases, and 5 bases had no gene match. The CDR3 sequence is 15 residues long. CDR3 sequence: CASSYSGGGTDTQYF. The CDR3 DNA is TGTGCCAGCAGCTATAGCGGGGGTGGGACAGATACGCAGTATTTT.

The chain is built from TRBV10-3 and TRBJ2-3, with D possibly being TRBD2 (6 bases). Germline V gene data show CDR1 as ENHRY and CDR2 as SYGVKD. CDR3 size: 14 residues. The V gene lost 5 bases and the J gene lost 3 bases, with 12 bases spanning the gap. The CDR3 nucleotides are TGTGCCATCAGTCAGACGGGACTTACAGATACGCAGTATTTT. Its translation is CAISQTGLTDTQYF.

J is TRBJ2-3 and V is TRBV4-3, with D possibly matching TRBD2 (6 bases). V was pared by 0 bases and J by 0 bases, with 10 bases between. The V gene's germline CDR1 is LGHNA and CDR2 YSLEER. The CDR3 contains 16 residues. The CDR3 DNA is TGCGCCAGCAGCCAAGATCGGAGCGGGAGCACAGATACGCAGTATTTT. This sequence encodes CASSQDRSGSTDTQYF.

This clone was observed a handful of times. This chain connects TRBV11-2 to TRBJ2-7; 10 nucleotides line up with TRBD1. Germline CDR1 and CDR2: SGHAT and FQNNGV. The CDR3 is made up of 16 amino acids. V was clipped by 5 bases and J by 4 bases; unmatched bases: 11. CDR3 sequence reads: CASSHAPGQGWYEQYF. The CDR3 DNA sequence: TGTGCCAGCAGCCACGCACCGGGACAGGGGTGGTACGAGCAGTACTTC.

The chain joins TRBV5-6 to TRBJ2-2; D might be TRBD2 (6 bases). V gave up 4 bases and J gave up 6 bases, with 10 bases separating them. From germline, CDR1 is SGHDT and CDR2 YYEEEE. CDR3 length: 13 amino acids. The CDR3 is CASSRGGAGELFF. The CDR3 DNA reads TGTGCCAGCAGCCGGGGAGGAGCCGGGGAGCTGTTTTTT.

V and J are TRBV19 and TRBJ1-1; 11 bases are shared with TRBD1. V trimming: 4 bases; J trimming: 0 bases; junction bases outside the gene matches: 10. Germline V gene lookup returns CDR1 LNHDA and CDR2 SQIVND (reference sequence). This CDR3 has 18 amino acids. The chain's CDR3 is CASSTRDRGKIMNTEAFF. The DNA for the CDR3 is TGTGCCAGTAGTACTCGGGACAGGGGGAAGATTATGAACACTGAAGCTTTCTTT.

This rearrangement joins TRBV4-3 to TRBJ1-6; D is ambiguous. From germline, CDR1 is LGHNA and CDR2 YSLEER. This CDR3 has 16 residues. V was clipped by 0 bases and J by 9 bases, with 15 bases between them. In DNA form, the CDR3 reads TGCGCCAGCAGCCAAGATCGTCGGGTGTCGGGTTCACCCCTCCACTTT. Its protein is CASSQDRRVSGSPLHF.